The 21 T cell receptor beta chains below all came from one sample that was sequenced in a study of neurological immune-mediated disorders (dated by TCRdb to 2018 to 2020). Libraries were constructed by 5' RACE. Sequencing took place on an Illumina HiSeq 2500. The public reads were quality trimmed at Q25 with fastp and then assembled into clones with MiXCR by TCRdb, keeping productive beta chains. Entries that share a CDR3 protein sequence are merged under the most common genes and DNA. Counted in this sample were around 94,000 distinct CDR3 sequences; about 3.8% of them appeared once. In total, the top ten clones hold roughly 6% of the sample. Sequencing was carried out using PBMCs. Every receptor here comes from a woman under 30 with multiple sclerosis.

At least ten counts were recorded for this clonotype. The genes are TRBV5-1 and TRBJ2-1; D is undetermined. Deletions cut 4 bases from V and 6 bases from J, with 14 bases between. Germline V CDR1 and CDR2: SGHRS, YFSETQ. This CDR3 has 14 amino acids. CDR3 sequence (DNA): TGCGCCAGCAGCGTGACCCTACCGCCCAATGAGCAGTTCTTC. This gives the protein CASSVTLPPNEQFF.

This clonotype showed up many times. V and J are TRBV5-1 and TRBJ2-1, with D hard to call. This CDR3 region has 13 residues. V dropped 1 base and J dropped 6 bases, with 8 bases sitting between them. CDR1 SGHRS and CDR2 YFSETQ come from the germline V gene. The CDR3 loop is CASSLSLFNEQFF. The DNA of the CDR3 is TGCGCCAGCAGCTTGTCCCTTTTCAATGAGCAGTTCTTC.

Notes on this clonotype: One junction end does not reproduce the germline sequence, and a read error may be involved. This chain connects TRBV20-1 to TRBJ1-1; D unresolved. CDR3 length equals 14 residues. From germline, CDR1 is DFQATT and CDR2 SNEGSKA (reference sequence). DNA of the CDR3: TGCAGTGCTAGGAGGAAAGGGTGGTACACCGAAGCTTTCTTT. Its translation: CSARRKGWYTEAFF.

CDR3 sequence reads: CSARDRVAGASEQYF. DNA of the CDR3: TGCAGTGCTAGAGATAGGGTAGCGGGGGCCTCCGAGCAGTACTTC. The chain is built from TRBV20-1 and TRBJ2-7; 9 bases are a match to TRBD2. CDR1 is DFQATT, CDR2 SNEGSKA, per germline (reference sequence). CDR3 size: 15 residues. With 0 bases clipped from V and 6 bases from J, the junction kept 9 bases outside the gene matches.

In this sample, this clonotype turned up many times. The chain links TRBV6-2 or TRBV6-3 to TRBJ1-1; D unclear. The germline V and J ends were trimmed by 5 bases and 2 bases, with 9 bases remaining between them. Germline V gene data show CDR1 as MNHEY and CDR2 as SVGEGT. CDR3 length: 13 residues. CDR3 in DNA: TGTGCCAGCAGTCCATATGAAAACACTGAAGCTTTCTTT. This codes for CASSPYENTEAFF.

This clonotype has at least ten counts. This chain connects TRBV24-1 to TRBJ2-2, with 12 bases identical to TRBD1. The CDR3 extends over 16 amino acids. Germline values: CDR1 KGHDR, CDR2 SFDVKD. The junction had 2 bases not matched to a gene; V was cut back by 3 bases and J by 4 bases. The CDR3 nucleotides are TGTGCCACCAGTGATCCGGGACAGGGGGCCACCGGGGAGCTGTTTTTT. Amino acid sequence: CATSDPGQGATGELFF.

Ten or more counts support this clonotype. The V and J genes are TRBV5-1 and TRBJ1-2; D is possibly TRBD1 (5 bases). Deletions cut 1 base from V and 4 bases from J, with 11 bases between. Per the germline V gene, CDR1 is SGHRS and CDR2 is YFSETQ. CDR3 size: 14 residues. CDR3 protein: CASSLNTGSYGYTF. The CDR3 coding sequence is TGCGCCAGCAGCTTGAACACAGGTTCCTATGGCTACACCTTC.

In this sample, this clonotype turned up a few times. CDR3 in amino acids: CASSSGAGLNTEAFF. The CDR3 DNA reads as TGCGCCAGCAGCTCGGGGGCGGGGTTGAACACTGAAGCTTTCTTT. This chain uses TRBV5-1 with TRBJ1-1, with a weak D call TRBD1 (6 bases). The germline V gene encodes CDR1 SGHRS and CDR2 YFSETQ. This CDR3 contains 15 residues. V lost 3 bases, J lost 0 bases, and 12 bases lay in between.

This clonotype appeared many times. The rearrangement links TRBV20-1 to TRBJ2-7, with 9 positions matching TRBD1. This CDR3 spans 13 amino acids. Germline V lookup: CDR1 DFQATT, CDR2 SNEGSKA (reference sequence). The V and J ends lost 7 bases and 5 bases, in that order; junction bases with no gene match: 9. CDR3 loop: CSVPGTGTNEQYF. Written as DNA, the CDR3 is TGCAGTGTCCCCGGGACAGGGACTAACGAGCAGTACTTC.

This clonotype was seen ten or more times. This sequence joins TRBV6-2 or TRBV6-3 and TRBJ1-5; D is perhaps TRBD1 (5 bases). CDR1 is MNHEY, CDR2 SVGEGT, per germline. This CDR3 is built from 15 residues. V was cut by 2 bases and J by 1 base, with 9 bases left in between. In DNA, the CDR3 is TGTGCCAGCAGTTACGCGGGGGTCAGCAATCAGCCCCAGCATTTT. This sequence encodes CASSYAGVSNQPQHF.

This clonotype was seen ten or more times. The gene calls are TRBV5-1 and TRBJ1-3, with TRBD1 identical over 7 bases. The CDR3 has 19 residues. Germline V gene lookup returns CDR1 SGHRS and CDR2 YFSETQ. Trimming cost V 1 base and J 1 base; bases outside gene matches: 14. CDR3 residues: CASSLTSPLQGPSGNTIYF. The CDR3 DNA follows: TGCGCCAGCAGCTTGACTTCGCCCCTACAGGGGCCTTCTGGAAACACCATATATTTT.

In this sample, this clonotype turned up many times. CDR3 in DNA: TGCAGTGCTAGAGGTTTGAGCTCCTACAATGAGCAGTTCTTC. It codes for CSARGLSSYNEQFF. V gene TRBV20-1 combines with J gene TRBJ2-1; D call uncertain. Trimming took 1 base from V and 0 from J, leaving 7 bases between them. This CDR3 is built from 14 residues. CDR1 is DFQATT and CDR2 is SNEGSKA in the germline V gene (reference sequence).

The J gene is TRBJ2-7, the V gene TRBV27; D uncertain. V lost 0 bases and J lost 1, with 4 bases in between. The CDR3 has 13 amino acids. CDR1 is MNHEY and CDR2 is SMNVEV in the germline V gene (reference sequence). DNA of the CDR3: TGTGCCAGCAGTTTATCTGAATCCTACGAGCAGTACTTC. Its translation: CASSLSESYEQYF.

This clonotype was recorded at least ten times. This sequence joins TRBV20-1 and TRBJ2-7; 9 positions agree with TRBD1. After removal of 0 bases from V and 4 bases from J, the junction contained 10 bases not matched to a gene. The CDR3 loop spans 16 amino acids. CDR1 is DFQATT and CDR2 is SNEGSKA in the germline V gene (reference sequence). CDR3 nucleotide sequence: TGCAGTGCTAGAGATCTCGGGACAGGGATATATTACGAGCAGTACTTC. The encoded protein is CSARDLGTGIYYEQYF.

This clonotype was counted at least ten times. The CDR3 spells CATSLPTGTGFYEQYF. CDR3 DNA: TGTGCCACCAGCTTGCCGACCGGGACGGGGTTTTACGAGCAGTACTTC. The chain links TRBV15 to TRBJ2-7; D could derive from TRBD1 or TRBD2 (5 bases each). Trimming cost V 5 bases and J 4 bases, with 21 bases left between them. The CDR3 has 16 amino acids. Germline V gene lookup returns CDR1 LNHNV and CDR2 YYDKDF (reference sequence). Complete variable domain (other parts from reference TRBV15 and TRBJ2-7): DAMVIQNPRYQVTQFGKPVTLSCSQTLNHNVMYWYQQKSSQAPKLLFHYYDKDFNNEADTPDNFQSRRPNTSFCFLDIRSPGLGDTAMYLCATSLPTGTGFYEQYFGPGTRLTVT.

This clonotype was observed many times. The chain combines TRBV5-1 with TRBJ1-2; the D gene is possibly TRBD1 (6 bases). V was shortened by 1 base and J by 8 bases, with 12 bases between the two germline ends. CDR1 and CDR2 from the germline V gene are SGHRS and YFSETQ. This CDR3 spans 13 amino acids. In DNA form, the CDR3 reads TGCGCCAGCAGCTTGAACAGGGTAGGAGGCTACACCTTC. This encodes CASSLNRVGGYTF.

This clonotype was found many times. V usage is TRBV11-2 and J usage is TRBJ2-6; no definite D call. The CDR3 runs to 16 residues. Trimming removed 3 bases at V and 0 bases at J, with 9 bases between. The germline V gene encodes CDR1 SGHAT and CDR2 FQNNGV. CDR3 coding DNA: TGTGCCAGCAGCTTTCACAGCCTCTCTGGGGCCAACGTCCTGACTTTC. It specifies CASSFHSLSGANVLTF.

This clonotype was recorded many times. The rearrangement links TRBV20-1 to TRBJ2-7; D assignment may be TRBD1 or TRBD2 (5 bases each). Germline V gene sequence: CDR1 DFQATT, CDR2 SNEGSKA (reference sequence). This CDR3 region has 14 residues. V lost 5 bases and J 6 bases, leaving 20 bases between the germline ends. The CDR3 loop reads CSARSRAAAGEQYF. CDR3 bases: TGCAGTGCTCGATCCAGGGCAGCGGCGGGCGAGCAGTACTTC.

V is TRBV9 and J is TRBJ2-1; D is perhaps TRBD2 (5 bases). This CDR3 region has 14 residues. The V gene lost 4 bases and the J gene lost 9 bases, with 17 bases spanning the gap. Germline assignment: CDR1 SGDLS and CDR2 YYNGEE. The CDR3 protein is CASSPKAASLEQFF. CDR3 nucleotides: TGTGCCAGCAGCCCGAAAGCGGCTAGCCTTGAGCAGTTCTTC.

In its sample, this clonotype was seen many times. The chain recombines TRBV27 with TRBJ1-3; D is ambiguous. CDR1 is MNHEY, CDR2 SMNVEV, per germline (reference sequence). V was shortened by 4 bases and J by 4 bases, with 11 bases between the two germline ends. The CDR3 length is 14 residues. The CDR3 protein is CASSSTQKGNTIYF. Here the CDR3 DNA reads TGTGCCAGCAGTTCGACCCAGAAAGGAAACACCATATATTTT.

The table lists this clonotype with many counts. The gene calls are TRBV20-1 and TRBJ1-2; 8 bases line up with TRBD1. V was pared by 6 bases and J by 10 bases, with 10 bases of the junction left unmatched. Germline CDR1 DFQATT, CDR2 SNEGSKA (reference sequence). The CDR3 consists of 12 residues. DNA of the CDR3: TGCAGTGCCCCGGGCAGGGGGCCTGACTACACCTTC. It is translated as CSAPGRGPDYTF.